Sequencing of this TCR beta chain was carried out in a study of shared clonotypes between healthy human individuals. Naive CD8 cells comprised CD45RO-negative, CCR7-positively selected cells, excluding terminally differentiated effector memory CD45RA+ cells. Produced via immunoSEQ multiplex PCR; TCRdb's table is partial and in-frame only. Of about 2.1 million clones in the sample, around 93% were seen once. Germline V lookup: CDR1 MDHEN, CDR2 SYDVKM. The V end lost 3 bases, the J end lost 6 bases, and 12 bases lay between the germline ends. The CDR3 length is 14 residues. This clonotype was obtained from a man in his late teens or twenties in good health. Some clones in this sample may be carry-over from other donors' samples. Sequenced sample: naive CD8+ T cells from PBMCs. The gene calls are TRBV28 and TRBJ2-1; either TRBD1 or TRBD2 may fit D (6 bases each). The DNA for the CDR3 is TGTGCCAGCAGTTTCCCCCCGGGGGCCAATGAGCAGTTCTTC. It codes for CASSFPPGANEQFF. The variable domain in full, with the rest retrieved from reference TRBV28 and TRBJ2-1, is DVKVTQSSRYLVKRTGEKVFLECVQDMDHENMFWYRQDPGLGLRLIYFSYDVKMKEKGDIPEGYSVSREKKERFSLILESASTNQTSMYLCASSFPPGANEQFFGPGTRLTVL.